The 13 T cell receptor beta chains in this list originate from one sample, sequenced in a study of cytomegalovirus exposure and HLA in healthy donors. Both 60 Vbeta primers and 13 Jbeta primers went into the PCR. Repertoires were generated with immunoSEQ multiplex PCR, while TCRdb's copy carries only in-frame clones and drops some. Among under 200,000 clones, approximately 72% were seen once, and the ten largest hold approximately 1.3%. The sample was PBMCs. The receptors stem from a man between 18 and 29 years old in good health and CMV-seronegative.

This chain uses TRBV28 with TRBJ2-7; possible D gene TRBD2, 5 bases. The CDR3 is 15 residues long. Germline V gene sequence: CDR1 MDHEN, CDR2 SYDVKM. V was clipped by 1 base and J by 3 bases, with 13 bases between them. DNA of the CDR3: TGTGCCAGCAGTTTATTGCGGACTGATGGCTACGAGCAGTACTTC. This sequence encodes CASSLLRTDGYEQYF. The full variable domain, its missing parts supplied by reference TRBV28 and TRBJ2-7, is DVKVTQSSRYLVKRTGEKVFLECVQDMDHENMFWYRQDPGLGLRLIYFSYDVKMKEKGDIPEGYSVSREKKERFSLILESASTNQTSMYLCASSLLRTDGYEQYFGPGTRLTVT.

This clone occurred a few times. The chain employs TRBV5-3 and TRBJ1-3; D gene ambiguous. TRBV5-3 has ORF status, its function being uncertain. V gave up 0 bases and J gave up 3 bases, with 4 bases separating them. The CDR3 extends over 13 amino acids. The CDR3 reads CARSLDSGNTIYF. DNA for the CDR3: TGTGCCAGAAGCTTGGACAGTGGAAACACCATATATTTT.

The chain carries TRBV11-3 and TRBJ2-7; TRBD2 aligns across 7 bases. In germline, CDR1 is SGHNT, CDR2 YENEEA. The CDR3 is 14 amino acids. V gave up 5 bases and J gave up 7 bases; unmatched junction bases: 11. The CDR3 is CASSPWEDGREQYF. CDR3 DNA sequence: TGTGCCAGCAGCCCATGGGAGGACGGGAGGGAGCAGTACTTC.

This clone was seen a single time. The DNA for the CDR3 is TGCAGCGTTGGGTTGACAGGCTACGAGCAGTACTTC. Translation: CSVGLTGYEQYF. The chain is built from TRBV29-1 and TRBJ2-5; perhaps TRBD1 as D (6 bases). Near its end, the DNA agrees better with TRBJ2-7, so the J call may be wrong. The CDR3 spans 12 residues. Germline loops: CDR1 SQVTM, CDR2 ANQGSEA.

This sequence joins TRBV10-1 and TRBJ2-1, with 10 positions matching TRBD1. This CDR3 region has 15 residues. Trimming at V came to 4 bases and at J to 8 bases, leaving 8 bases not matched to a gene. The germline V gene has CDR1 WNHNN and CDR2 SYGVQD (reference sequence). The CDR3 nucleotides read TGCGCCAGCAGTGGAGGGGGACAGGGGTACGATGAGCAGTTCTTC. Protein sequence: CASSGGGQGYDEQFF.

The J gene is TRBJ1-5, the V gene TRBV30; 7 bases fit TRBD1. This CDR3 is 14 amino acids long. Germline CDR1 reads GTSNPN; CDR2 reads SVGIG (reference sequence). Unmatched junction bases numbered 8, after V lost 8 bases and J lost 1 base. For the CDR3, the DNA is TGTGCCGGGTCCAGGGGGGCAAGCAATCAGCCCCAGCATTTT. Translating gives CAGSRGASNQPQHF. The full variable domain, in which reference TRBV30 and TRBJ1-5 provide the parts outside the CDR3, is SQTIHQWPATLVQPVGSPLSLECTVEGTSNPNLYWYRQAAGRGLQLLFYSVGIGQISSEVPQNLSASRPQDRQFILSSKKLLLSDSGFYLCAGSRGASNQPQHFGDGTRLSIL.

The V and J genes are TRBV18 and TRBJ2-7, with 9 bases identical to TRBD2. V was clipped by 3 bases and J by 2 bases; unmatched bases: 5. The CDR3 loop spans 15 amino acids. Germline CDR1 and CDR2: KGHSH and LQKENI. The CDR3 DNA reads TGTGCCAGCTCACCGGTAGCGGGAGCTACCTACGAGCAGTACTTC. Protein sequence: CASSPVAGATYEQYF.

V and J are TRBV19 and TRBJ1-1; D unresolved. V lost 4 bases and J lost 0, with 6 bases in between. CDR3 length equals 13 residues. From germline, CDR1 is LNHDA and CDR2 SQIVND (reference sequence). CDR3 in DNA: TGTGCCAGTAGTAGATCAGTGAACACTGAAGCTTTCTTT. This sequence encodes CASSRSVNTEAFF.

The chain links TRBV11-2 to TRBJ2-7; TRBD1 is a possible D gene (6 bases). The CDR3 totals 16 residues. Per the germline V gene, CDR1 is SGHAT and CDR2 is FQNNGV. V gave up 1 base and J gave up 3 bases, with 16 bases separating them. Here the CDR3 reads CASSLVDETGDYEQYF. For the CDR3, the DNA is TGTGCCAGCAGCTTAGTCGATGAGACAGGAGACTACGAGCAGTACTTC.

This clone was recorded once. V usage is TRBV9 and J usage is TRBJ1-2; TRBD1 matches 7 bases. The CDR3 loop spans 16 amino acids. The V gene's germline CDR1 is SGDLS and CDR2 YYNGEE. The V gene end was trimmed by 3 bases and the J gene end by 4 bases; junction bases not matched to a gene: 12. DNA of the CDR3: TGTGCCAGCAGCGCCACAGGACAGGTGGAGAGCTATGGCTACACCTTC. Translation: CASSATGQVESYGYTF.

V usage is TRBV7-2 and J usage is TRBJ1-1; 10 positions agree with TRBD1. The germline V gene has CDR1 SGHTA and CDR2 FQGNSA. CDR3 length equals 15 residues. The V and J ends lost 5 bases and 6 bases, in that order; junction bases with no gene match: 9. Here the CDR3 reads CASSLLDRGRAEAFF. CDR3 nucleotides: TGTGCCAGCAGCCTACTCGACAGGGGGCGAGCTGAAGCTTTCTTT. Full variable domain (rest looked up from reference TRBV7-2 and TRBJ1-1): GAGVSQSPSNKVTEKGKDVELRCDPISGHTALYWYRQSLGQGLEFLIYFQGNSAPDKSGLPSDRFSAERTGGSVSTLTIQRTQQEDSAVYLCASSLLDRGRAEAFFGQGTRLTVV.

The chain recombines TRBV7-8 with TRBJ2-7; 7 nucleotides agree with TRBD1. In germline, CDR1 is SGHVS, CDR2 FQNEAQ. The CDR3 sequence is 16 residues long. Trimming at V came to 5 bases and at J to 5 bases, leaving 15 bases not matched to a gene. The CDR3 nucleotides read TGTGCCAGCAGCCCCTTGGGCTATACAGGGGCCCACGAGCAGTACTTC. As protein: CASSPLGYTGAHEQYF.

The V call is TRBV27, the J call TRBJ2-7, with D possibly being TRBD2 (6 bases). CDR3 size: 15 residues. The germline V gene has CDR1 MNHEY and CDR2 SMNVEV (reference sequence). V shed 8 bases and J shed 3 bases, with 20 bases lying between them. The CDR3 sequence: CASRPLGSGNYEQYF. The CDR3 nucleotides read TGTGCCAGCCGCCCCCTTGGTAGCGGAAACTACGAGCAGTACTTC.